Presented here are 8 T cell receptor beta chains from one specimen sequenced in a study of read filtering for tumor transcriptome and immune sequencing (dated by TCRdb to the early 2020s). Sequenced on an Illumina HiSeq 4000. Starting from about 400 ng RNA, TCR libraries were constructed with the Immunoverse kit using molecular barcoded adaptors that cover the alpha/delta and beta/gamma chains. Starting from the raw public reads, TCRdb applied fastp trimming at Q25, assembled clones with MiXCR and retained in-frame beta chains. CDR3 protein sequences are deduplicated, and each keeps its most common genes and DNA. The sample records 120,000 or so distinct CDR3 sequences, 13% of which are singletons. Together, the top ten hold approximately 10% of the sample. The sequenced sample was a population of CD138-negative cells sorted from bone marrow. Sample cell subset or site, as interpreted from the label and publication: bone marrow mononuclear cells depleted of CD138+ plasma/myeloma cells by negative magnetic selection. Every receptor here comes from a donor over 35 with multiple myeloma.

Many counts were recorded for this clonotype. V usage is TRBV7-2 and J usage is TRBJ2-2; TRBD1 matches 10 bases. The CDR3 is made up of 16 amino acids. Germline V lookup: CDR1 SGHTA, CDR2 FQGNSA. Germline trimming cut 5 bases from V and 6 bases from J; bases unmatched to any gene: 9. The CDR3 DNA sequence: TGTGCCAGCAGCCTAGGGACAGGGGTCATGGCCGGGGAGCTGTTTTTT. Translated, it gives CASSLGTGVMAGELFF. Based on the CDR3 plus reference TRBV7-2 and TRBJ2-2, the full variable domain is GAGVSQSPSNKVTEKGKDVELRCDPISGHTALYWYRQSLGQGLEFLIYFQGNSAPDKSGLPSDRFSAERTGGSVSTLTIQRTQQEDSAVYLCASSLGTGVMAGELFFGEGSRLTVL.

J is TRBJ2-5 and V is TRBV10-3; possibly TRBD2 for D (6 bases). Trimming pared 3 bases from V and 7 bases from J, leaving 6 bases between. CDR1 and CDR2 (germline): ENHRY, SYGVKD. The CDR3 covers 11 residues. DNA for the CDR3: TGTGCCATCAGTGACGGGGGGACCCAGTACTTC. Translation gives CAISDGGTQYF.

This clonotype appeared many times. The chain recombines TRBV12-3 or TRBV12-4 with TRBJ2-7; unclear D gene. CDR3 size: 11 residues. V dropped 1 base and J dropped 5 bases, with 3 bases sitting between them. DNA for the CDR3: TGTGCCAGCAGTTTAGGCCACGAGCAGTACTTC. Translated, it gives CASSLGHEQYF.

This clonotype was recorded a few times. This may arise from a read error, as a much more abundant clone is one base away. This chain links TRBV5-1 with TRBJ2-1; 7 bases are a match to TRBD2. In germline, CDR1 is SGHRS, CDR2 YFSETQ. V dropped 7 bases and J dropped 6; count of bases not matched to a gene: 7. The CDR3 extends over 13 amino acids. The CDR3 spells CASQRENGNEQFF. The CDR3 coding sequence is TGCGCCAGCCAGCGGGAAAACGGCAATGAGCAGTTCTTC.

J is TRBJ1-1 and V is TRBV3-1; 10 bases are shared with TRBD1. The V segment lost 0 bases and the J segment 5 bases; nucleotides outside the gene matches: 0. CDR3 length: 14 amino acids. Germline lookup yields CDR1 LGHDT and CDR2 YNNKEL (reference sequence). This CDR3 reads CASSQEGQGTEAFF. CDR3 nucleotides: TGTGCCAGCAGCCAAGAGGGACAGGGGACTGAAGCTTTCTTT.

Ten or more counts support this clonotype. The chain couples TRBV20-1 to TRBJ1-1, with D unclear. CDR3 size: 13 residues. The V gene lost 3 bases and the J gene lost 0 bases, with 8 bases spanning the gap. Germline loops: CDR1 DFQATT, CDR2 SNEGSKA (reference sequence). The CDR3 is CSASGRMNTEAFF. The DNA of the CDR3 is TGCAGTGCTAGTGGACGGATGAACACTGAAGCTTTCTTT.

The rearrangement links TRBV29-1 to TRBJ1-3; no reliable D call. The CDR3 loop spans 12 amino acids. Per the germline V gene, CDR1 is SQVTM and CDR2 is ANQGSEA. The V end lost 4 bases, the J end lost 4 bases, and 8 bases lay between the germline ends. CDR3 sequence (DNA): TGCAGCGTTGCCGTGGGGGGAAACACCATATATTTT. Translating gives CSVAVGGNTIYF.

In its sample, this clonotype was seen many times. The chain carries TRBV20-1 and TRBJ2-1; 8 bases map to TRBD2. The CDR3 is 14 residues long. In germline, CDR1 is DFQATT, CDR2 SNEGSKA (reference sequence). V was clipped by 3 bases and J by 2 bases; unmatched bases: 3. CDR3 protein: CSASGGAAYNEQFF. DNA for the CDR3: TGCAGTGCTAGCGGGGGGGCCGCCTACAATGAGCAGTTCTTC.